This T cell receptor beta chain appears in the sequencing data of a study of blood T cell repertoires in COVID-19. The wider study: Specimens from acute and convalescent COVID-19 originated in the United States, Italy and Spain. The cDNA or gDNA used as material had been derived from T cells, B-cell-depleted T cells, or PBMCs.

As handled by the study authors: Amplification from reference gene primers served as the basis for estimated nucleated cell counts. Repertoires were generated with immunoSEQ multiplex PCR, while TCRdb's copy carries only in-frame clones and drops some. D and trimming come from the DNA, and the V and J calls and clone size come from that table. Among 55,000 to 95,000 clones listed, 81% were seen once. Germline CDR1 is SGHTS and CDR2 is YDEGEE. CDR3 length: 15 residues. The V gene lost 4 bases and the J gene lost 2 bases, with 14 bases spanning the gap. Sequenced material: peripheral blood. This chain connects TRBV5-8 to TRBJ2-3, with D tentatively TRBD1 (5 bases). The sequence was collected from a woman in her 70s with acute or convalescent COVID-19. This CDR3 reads CASSPRQRTTDTQYF. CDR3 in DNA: TGTGCCAGCAGCCCCCGACAGAGAACCACAGATACGCAGTATTTT.